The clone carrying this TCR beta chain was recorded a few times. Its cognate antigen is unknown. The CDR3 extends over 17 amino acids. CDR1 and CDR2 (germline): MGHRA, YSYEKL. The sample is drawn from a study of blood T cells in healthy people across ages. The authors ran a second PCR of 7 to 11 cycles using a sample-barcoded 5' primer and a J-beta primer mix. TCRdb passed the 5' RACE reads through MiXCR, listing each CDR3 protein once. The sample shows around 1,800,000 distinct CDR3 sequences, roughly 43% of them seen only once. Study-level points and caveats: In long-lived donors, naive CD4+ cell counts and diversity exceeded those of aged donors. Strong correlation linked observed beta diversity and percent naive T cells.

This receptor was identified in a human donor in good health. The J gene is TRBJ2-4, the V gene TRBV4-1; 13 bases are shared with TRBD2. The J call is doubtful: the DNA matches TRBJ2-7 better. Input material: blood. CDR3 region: CASSPRSTSGGYYEQYF. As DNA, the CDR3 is TGCGCCAGCAGCCCCCGATCGACTAGCGGGGGGTACTACGAGCAGTACTTC.